Presented here are 28 T cell receptor beta chains from one specimen sequenced in a study of T cell responses to AZD1222 COVID-19 vaccine. The method was immunoSEQ multiplex PCR; TCRdb's version includes in-frame clones alone and lacks a portion of them. The profile covers some 83,000 clones, with around 86% appearing a single time and 8% to 10% taken by the ten largest. The source material was peripheral blood, sampled on day 0 of AZD1222 vaccination. The source is an adult in good health.

V usage is TRBV19 and J usage is TRBJ2-7; unclear D gene. The length of the CDR3 is 14 residues. Germline V lookup: CDR1 LNHDA, CDR2 SQIVND (reference sequence). Trimming cost V 3 bases and J 0 bases, with 9 bases left between them. CDR3 bases: TGTGCCAGTAGTATGGGCTTGGGCTCCTACGAGCAGTACTTC. This translates into CASSMGLGSYEQYF.

The V gene is TRBV7-9, the J gene TRBJ2-7; D is perhaps TRBD1 or TRBD2 (5 bases each). The germline gives CDR1 SEHNR, CDR2 FQNEAQ (reference sequence). This CDR3 comprises 13 residues. With 1 base removed from V and 4 bases from J, the gap between germline ends came to 8 bases. CDR3 nucleotide sequence: TGTGCCAGCAGCTTAGGGGGGATATACGAGCAGTACTTC. Residues: CASSLGGIYEQYF.

V gene TRBV5-4 combines with J gene TRBJ2-1; 13 nucleotides match TRBD2. The trim removed 0 bases at V and 5 bases at J, leaving 2 bases unmatched. The CDR3 length is 16 residues. Germline loops: CDR1 SGHNT, CDR2 YYREEE (reference sequence). CDR3 sequence: CASSLGGLAGDNEQFF. The CDR3 DNA reads TGTGCCAGCAGCTTGGGAGGACTAGCGGGAGACAATGAGCAGTTCTTC.

This chain joins TRBV6-5 and TRBJ2-1; no definite D call. V dropped 7 bases and J dropped 2 bases, with 15 bases sitting between them. This CDR3 comprises 15 residues. Germline V gene sequence: CDR1 MNHEY, CDR2 SVGAGI. In DNA form, the CDR3 reads TGTGCCAGCAAATTTAGAGTCAGCCCCTACAATGAGCAGTTCTTC. It yields the protein CASKFRVSPYNEQFF.

The V call is TRBV10-3, the J call TRBJ1-5; D gene unclear. Germline V gives CDR1 ENHRY, CDR2 SYGVKD. V was trimmed by 5 bases and J by 3 bases, leaving 11 bases between them. This CDR3 is built from 14 residues. CDR3 protein: CAISSDGYNQPQHF. DNA of the CDR3: TGTGCCATCAGTTCAGACGGCTACAATCAGCCCCAGCATTTT.

V and J are TRBV7-3 and TRBJ1-2; possibly TRBD1 for D (6 bases). The V end lost 5 bases, the J end lost 4 bases, and 20 bases lay between the germline ends. Germline CDR1 SGHTA, CDR2 FQGTGA. This CDR3 has 16 residues. CDR3 DNA: TGTGCCAGCAGCCCCAAGTCCGGACAGCCCTTCTATGGCTACACCTTC. It yields the protein CASSPKSGQPFYGYTF.

The chain couples TRBV9 to TRBJ1-6; perhaps TRBD1 as D (5 bases). CDR1 and CDR2 from the germline V gene are SGDLS and YYNGEE. Trimming removed 3 bases at V and 14 bases at J, with 15 bases between. The CDR3 runs 13 residues. DNA for the CDR3: TGTGCCAGCAGCGGTGGGGTATCAGGGACCCTCCACTTT. Translation gives CASSGGVSGTLHF. The full variable domain, its missing parts supplied by reference TRBV9 and TRBJ1-6, is DSGVTQTPKHLITATGQRVTLRCSPRSGDLSVYWYQQSLDQGLQFLIQYYNGEERAKGNILERFSAQQFPDLHSELNLSSLELGDSALYFCASSGGVSGTLHFGNGTRLTVT.

This clone showed up just once. The chain is built from TRBV10-2 and TRBJ1-2, with TRBD1 identical over 9 bases. Germline-derived CDR1 and CDR2 are WSHSY and SAAADI. V shed 8 bases, J shed 7 bases, and the junction held 11 bases outside the gene matches. The CDR3 loop spans 14 amino acids. CDR3 nucleotide sequence: TGCGCCAGCGCGCAGTTACAGGGGGCAAGTGGCTACACCTTC. Translation: CASAQLQGASGYTF.

The chain is built from TRBV7-9 and TRBJ2-3; D is uncertain. Trimming took off 1 base at V and 0 bases at J, with 11 bases between the two ends. The CDR3 is 16 amino acids. CDR1 SEHNR and CDR2 FQNEAQ come from the germline V gene (reference sequence). The CDR3 is CASSLVVGTSTDTQYF. CDR3 nucleotide sequence: TGTGCCAGCAGCTTAGTGGTGGGAACTAGCACAGATACGCAGTATTTT. The full variable domain, with the rest looked up from reference TRBV7-9 and TRBJ2-3, is DTGVSQNPRHKITKRGQNVTFRCDPISEHNRLYWYRQTLGQGPEFLTYFQNEAQLEKSRLLSDRFSAERPKGSFSTLEIQRTEQGDSAMYLCASSLVVGTSTDTQYFGPGTRLTVL.

J is TRBJ2-1 and V is TRBV6-5; 11 bases are a match to TRBD2. The CDR3 has 14 amino acids. Unmatched junction bases numbered 9, after V lost 6 bases and J lost 11 bases. Germline values: CDR1 MNHEY, CDR2 SVGAGI. The CDR3 here is CASSGTSGGGKQFF. CDR3 sequence (DNA): TGTGCCAGCAGCGGTACTAGCGGGGGCGGGAAGCAGTTCTTC.

The chain has TRBV3-1 (or the pseudogene TRBV3-2) and TRBJ1-6; D is unclear. The length of the CDR3 is 13 residues. Between the trimmed V and J ends, which lost 4 bases and 9 bases, there was a span of 10 bases. Germline V CDR1 and CDR2: LGHDT, YNNKEL (reference sequence). This chain's CDR3 is CASSPYVRSPLHF. The DNA of the CDR3 is TGTGCCAGCAGCCCCTATGTACGTTCACCCCTCCACTTT.

The chain recombines TRBV24-1 with TRBJ2-3, with 8 bases lining up with TRBD2. Germline V gene lookup returns CDR1 KGHDR and CDR2 SFDVKD. Trimming cost V 2 bases and J 6 bases; bases outside gene matches: 9. The CDR3 spans 16 residues. The CDR3 DNA sequence: TGTGCCACCAGTGATTCTGGACGGGGGGGCCGTGATACGCAGTATTTT. This sequence encodes CATSDSGRGGRDTQYF.

This clone was counted once. The chain recombines TRBV7-3 with TRBJ1-2; D might be TRBD1 (5 bases). Germline assignment: CDR1 SGHTA and CDR2 FQGTGA. The CDR3 is made up of 14 amino acids. V was shortened by 6 bases and J by 4 bases, with 15 bases between the two germline ends. The CDR3 DNA is TGTGCCAGCAGTCCGTCTGCGGACACCTATGGCTACACCTTC. The encoded protein is CASSPSADTYGYTF.

The rearrangement links TRBV6-1 to TRBJ1-4; unclear D gene. The germline V and J ends were trimmed by 4 bases and 7 bases, with 19 bases remaining between them. The CDR3 totals 16 residues. Germline CDR1 reads MNHNS; CDR2 reads SASEGT. DNA of the CDR3: TGTGCCAGCAGTGTATCTAGCGGAGGCCCAGGTGAAAAACTGTTTTTT. Encoded protein: CASSVSSGGPGEKLFF.

The V gene is TRBV5-1, the J gene TRBJ1-6; tentative D call: TRBD1 (5 bases). This CDR3 contains 15 residues. In germline, CDR1 is SGHRS, CDR2 YFSETQ. The V end lost 1 base, the J end lost 8 bases, and 13 bases lay between the germline ends. DNA of the CDR3: TGCGCCAGCAGCTTGATCGGGGGTTGGGATTCACCCCTCCACTTT. It translates to CASSLIGGWDSPLHF.

In DNA, the CDR3 is TGTGCCAGCAGATATCAGATAACGACAGGGGTGGACGAGCAGTACTTC. Its translation: CASRYQITTGVDEQYF. The chain uses TRBV27 and TRBJ2-7; TRBD1 agrees at 8 bases. This CDR3 has 16 residues. V lost 6 bases to trimming and J lost 5 bases; unmatched junction nucleotides: 15. The germline V gene has CDR1 MNHEY and CDR2 SMNVEV (reference sequence).

The chain links TRBV5-1 to TRBJ1-3; 11 bases are shared with TRBD1. This CDR3 has 17 residues. The V and J ends lost 4 bases and 2 bases, in that order; junction bases with no gene match: 8. CDR1 SGHRS and CDR2 YFSETQ come from the germline V gene. The CDR3 region is CASSLGGQGAAGNTIYF. As DNA, the CDR3 is TGCGCCAGCAGCCTGGGAGGACAGGGGGCCGCTGGAAACACCATATATTTT.

This sequence joins TRBV19 and TRBJ2-5, with TRBD2 as a possible D gene (6 bases). The CDR3 totals 15 residues. Germline V CDR1 and CDR2: LNHDA, SQIVND (reference sequence). The V end was cut by 1 base, the J end by 1 base, with 10 bases between. Here the CDR3 DNA reads TGTGCCAGTAGTATAGCCCGGGGGTTCCAAGAGACCCAGTACTTC. This gives the protein CASSIARGFQETQYF.

There are a few counts of this clone. This chain links TRBV28 with TRBJ2-1, with TRBD2 identical over 7 bases. The CDR3 is 19 amino acids. V was clipped by 2 bases and J by 0 bases; unmatched bases: 13. Germline CDR1 reads MDHEN; CDR2 reads SYDVKM. The CDR3 reads CASSLGVAGRGYSYNEQFF. The DNA of the CDR3 is TGTGCCAGCAGTTTAGGGGTGGCAGGGAGGGGCTACTCCTACAATGAGCAGTTCTTC.

The genes are TRBV7-2 and TRBJ1-1, with a tentative D call TRBD1 (5 bases). Germline values: CDR1 SGHTA, CDR2 FQGNSA. This CDR3 contains 14 residues. V was shortened by 2 bases and J by 3 bases, with 10 bases between the two germline ends. This CDR3 is CASSLRGFYTEAFF. The CDR3 DNA follows: TGTGCCAGCAGCTTACGGGGGTTTTACACTGAAGCTTTCTTT.

The chain recombines TRBV19 with TRBJ1-1; TRBD1 aligns across 9 bases. The ends lost 4 bases at V and 9 bases at J; junction bases unmatched: 6. Germline CDR1 is LNHDA and CDR2 is SQIVND (reference sequence). There are 13 residues in the CDR3. Here the CDR3 reads CASSTQGQGQAFF. The CDR3 coding sequence is TGTGCCAGTAGTACCCAAGGACAGGGGCAAGCTTTCTTT.

As to this clone: The sample contains more than one DNA sequence encoding this CDR3. CDR3 region: CASSLDGNTGELFF. CDR3 bases: TGCGCCAGCAGCTTGGATGGGAACACCGGGGAGCTGTTTTTT. V and J are TRBV5-1 and TRBJ2-2; D ambiguous. The germline CDR1 and CDR2 sequences are SGHRS and YFSETQ. The length of the CDR3 is 14 residues. V shed 0 bases and J shed 1 base, with 4 bases lying between them. Full variable domain (missing parts from reference TRBV5-1 and TRBJ2-2): KAGVTQTPRYLIKTRGQQVTLSCSPISGHRSVSWYQQTPGQGLQFLFEYFSETQRNKGNFPGRFSGRQFSNSRSEMNVSTLELGDSALYLCASSLDGNTGELFFGEGSRLTVL.

The chain recombines TRBV3-1 (or the pseudogene TRBV3-2) with TRBJ2-5; a possible D gene is TRBD2 (5 bases). Germline-derived CDR1 and CDR2 are LGHDT and YNNKEL (reference sequence). This CDR3 is built from 12 residues. The V and J ends lost 6 bases and 4 bases respectively, with 9 bases between them. The CDR3 spells CASRRVGETQYF. The CDR3 DNA sequence: TGTGCCAGCAGGCGGGTGGGAGAGACCCAGTACTTC.

The chain couples TRBV19 to TRBJ2-4; TRBD1 agrees at 7 bases. The V gene end was trimmed by 3 bases and the J gene end by 0 bases; junction bases not matched to a gene: 5. CDR1 and CDR2 (germline): LNHDA, SQIVND (reference sequence). This CDR3 comprises 16 residues. CDR3 region: CASSIRDSLAKNIQYF. CDR3 sequence (DNA): TGTGCCAGTAGTATTCGGGACAGTTTAGCCAAAAACATTCAGTACTTC.

This clone was recorded once. The chain carries TRBV5-4 and TRBJ1-6; D gene uncertain. V dropped 4 bases and J dropped 4 bases, with 12 bases sitting between them. Germline V gene data show CDR1 as SGHNT and CDR2 as YYREEE (reference sequence). This CDR3 has 15 residues. As DNA, the CDR3 is TGTGCCAGCAGCACCCAAGCAGGTTATAATTCACCCCTCCACTTT. Translating gives CASSTQAGYNSPLHF. Using reference TRBV5-4 and TRBJ1-6 for the parts outside the CDR3, the full variable domain is ETGVTQSPTHLIKTRGQQVTLRCSSQSGHNTVSWYQQALGQGPQFIFQYYREEENGRGNFPPRFSGLQFPNYSSELNVNALELDDSALYLCASSTQAGYNSPLHFGNGTRLTVT.

The genes are TRBV19 and TRBJ2-4; D not resolved. The V end was cut by 8 bases, the J end by 0 bases, with 8 bases between. Looked up from germline, CDR1 is LNHDA and CDR2 is SQIVND (reference sequence). This CDR3 region has 13 residues. Here the CDR3 DNA reads TGTGCCAGTCTGGACCTAGCCAAAAACATTCAGTACTTC. This sequence encodes CASLDLAKNIQYF.

This rearrangement joins TRBV5-5 to TRBJ2-7, with D uncertain. The CDR3 runs to 11 residues. CDR1 is SGHKS and CDR2 is YYEKEE in the germline V gene (reference sequence). Trimming took off 4 bases at V and 1 base at J, with 3 bases between the two ends. CDR3 nucleotides: TGTGCCAGCAGCCCATCCTACGAGCAGTACTTC. It translates to CASSPSYEQYF.

This clone was counted many times. The rearrangement joins TRBV27 to TRBJ2-4; D is uncertain. This CDR3 is built from 13 residues. V lost 6 bases to trimming and J lost 10 bases, with 16 bases between them. In germline, CDR1 is MNHEY, CDR2 SMNVEV (reference sequence). The CDR3 bases are TGTGCCAGCAGCTCCGAGGCCGCCCTAATTCAGTACTTC. Translating it yields CASSSEAALIQYF.